This T cell receptor (beta chain) emerged from a study of blood T cell repertoires in COVID-19. CDR3 length equals 15 residues. Germline CDR1 is SSHAT and CDR2 is FNYEAQ (reference sequence). Researchers sorted participants into cohorts using their self-reported clinical history. Concerning this clone itself: The junction departs from germline at one end; a sequencing error may be responsible.

Method: immunoSEQ multiplex PCR; TCRdb's copy keeps in-frame clones and lacks some. The data show 200,000 to 250,000 clones, 70% to 85% seen once. This receptor was obtained from a man aged 55-75 years who had recovered from COVID-19. This chain joins TRBV7-7 and TRBJ2-3; TRBD1 matches 12 bases. The sequencing sample was made of PBMCs or T cells enriched from blood (not recorded which). The CDR3 DNA sequence: TGTGCTAGCAGCTTAGGGACAGGGGGCGCGGATACGCAGTATTTT. The encoded protein is CASSLGTGGADTQYF.